This T cell receptor (beta chain) appears in the sequencing data of a study of T cell responses to AZD1222 COVID-19 vaccine. Losses at the gene ends were 4 bases for V and 5 bases for J; bases not matched to a gene: 3. The CDR3 runs to 14 residues. CDR1 and CDR2 (germline): SEHNR, FQNEAQ (reference sequence). Details on this clone: The target antigen is unknown.

Some clones are missing from TCRdb's copy, which holds only in-frame ones; the method was immunoSEQ multiplex PCR. This table has about 79,000 clones, around 92% appearing once. Findings and caveats of the study: Across spike, vaccine-associated CD4 TCRs were found, dominant at 160-218 and 743-854. An increase in Spike-specific TCR breadth and depth was observed after two AZD1222 doses. Repertoire sampling was restricted to post-peak T cell response timepoints.

The material was peripheral blood, obtained on day 0 of MenACWY control vaccination. This clonotype was sampled from an adult in good health. The chain links TRBV7-9 to TRBJ1-5; 9 bases fit TRBD1. The CDR3 sequence: CASSSGTGYQPQHF. Written as DNA, the CDR3 is TGTGCCAGCAGCTCCGGGACAGGGTATCAGCCCCAGCATTTT.